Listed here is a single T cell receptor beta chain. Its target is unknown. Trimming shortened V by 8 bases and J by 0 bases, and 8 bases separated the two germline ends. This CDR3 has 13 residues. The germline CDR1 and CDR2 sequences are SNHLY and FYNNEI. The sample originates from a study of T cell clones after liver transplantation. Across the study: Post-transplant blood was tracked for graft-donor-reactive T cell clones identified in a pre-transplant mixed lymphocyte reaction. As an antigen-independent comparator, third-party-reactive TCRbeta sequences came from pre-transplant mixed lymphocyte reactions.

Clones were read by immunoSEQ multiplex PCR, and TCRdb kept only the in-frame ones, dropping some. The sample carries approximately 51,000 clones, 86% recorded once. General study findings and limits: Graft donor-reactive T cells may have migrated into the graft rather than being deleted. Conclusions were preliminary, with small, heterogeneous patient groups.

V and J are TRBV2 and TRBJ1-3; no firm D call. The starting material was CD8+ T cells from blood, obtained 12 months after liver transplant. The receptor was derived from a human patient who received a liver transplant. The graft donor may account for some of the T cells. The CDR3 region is CASRDPSGNTIYF. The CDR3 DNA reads TGTGCCAGCCGAGACCCCTCTGGAAACACCATATATTTT. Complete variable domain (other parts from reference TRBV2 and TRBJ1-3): EPEVTQTPSHQVTQMGQEVILRCVPISNHLYFYWYRQILGQKVEFLVSFYNNEISEKSEIFDDQFSVERPDGSNFTLKIRSTKLEDSAMYFCASRDPSGNTIYFGEGSWLTVV.